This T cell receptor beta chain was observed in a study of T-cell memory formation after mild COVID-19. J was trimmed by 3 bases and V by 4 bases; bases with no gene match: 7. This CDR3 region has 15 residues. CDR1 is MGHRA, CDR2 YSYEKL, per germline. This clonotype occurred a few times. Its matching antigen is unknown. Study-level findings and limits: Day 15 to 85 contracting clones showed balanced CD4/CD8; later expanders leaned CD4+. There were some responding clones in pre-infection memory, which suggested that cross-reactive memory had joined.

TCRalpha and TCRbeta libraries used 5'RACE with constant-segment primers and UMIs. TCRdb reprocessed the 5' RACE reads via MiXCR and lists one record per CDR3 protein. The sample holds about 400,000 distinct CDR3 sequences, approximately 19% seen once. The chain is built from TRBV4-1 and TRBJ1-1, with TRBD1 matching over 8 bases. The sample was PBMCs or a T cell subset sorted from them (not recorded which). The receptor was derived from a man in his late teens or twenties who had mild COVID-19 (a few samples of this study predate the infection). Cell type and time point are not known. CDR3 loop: CASSLGQGADTEAFF. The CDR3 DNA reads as TGCGCCAGCAGCCTTGGGCAGGGGGCGGACACTGAAGCTTTCTTT.